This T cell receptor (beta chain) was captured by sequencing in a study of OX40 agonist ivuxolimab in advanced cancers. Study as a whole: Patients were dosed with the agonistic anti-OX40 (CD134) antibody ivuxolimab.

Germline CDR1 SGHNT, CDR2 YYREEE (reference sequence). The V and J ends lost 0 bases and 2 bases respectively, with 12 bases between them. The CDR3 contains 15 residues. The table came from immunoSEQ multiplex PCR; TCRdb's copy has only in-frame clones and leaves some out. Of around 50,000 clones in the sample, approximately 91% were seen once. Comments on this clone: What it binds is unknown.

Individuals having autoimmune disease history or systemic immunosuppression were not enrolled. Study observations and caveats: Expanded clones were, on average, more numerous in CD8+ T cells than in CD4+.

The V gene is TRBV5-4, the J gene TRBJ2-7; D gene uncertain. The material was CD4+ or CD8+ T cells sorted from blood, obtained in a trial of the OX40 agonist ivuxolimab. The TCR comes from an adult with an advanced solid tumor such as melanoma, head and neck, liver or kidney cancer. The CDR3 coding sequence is TGTGCCAGCAGCTTGGGATCTGATATGACCTACGAGCAGTACTTC. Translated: CASSLGSDMTYEQYF.